Included here is one TCR beta chain sequence, with context. What antigen it recognizes has not been identified. No per-base quality is available; no much larger clone lies one base away. The cohort was made up of under 800 healthy bone marrow donors. All cohort members were sampled while nominally healthy, although unrecorded immune exposures were likely present. The donor tested CMV seronegative and was one of the 352 seronegative cohort members. A peripheral blood sample was collected from each donor, and TCR beta sequencing was performed on peripheral blood mononuclear cells. Genomic DNA extraction from the blood cell samples was performed with the Qiagen DNeasy Blood Extraction Kit. V trim: 10 bases; J trim: 0 bases; unmatched bases: 8. The germline V gene (reference sequence) gives CDR1 as MNHEY and CDR2 as SMNVEV. The CDR3 spans 15 residues, from the cysteine through the phenylalanine. The CDR3 DNA has 45 bases and is translated from base 1.

The library was made by the immunoSEQ multiplex PCR assay. For the multiplex PCR, a mixture combining 60 forward primers for TCR Vbeta segments and 13 reverse primers for TCR Jbeta segments was used. A multiplex PCR assay on genomic DNA amplified the CDR3 region of rearranged TCR beta genes. The Illumina HiSeq System was used to sequence the amplified TCR beta libraries as 87-base-pair reads. The authors' pipeline ran thus. A later analysis counted about 76 million unique TCR beta chains across the 690 or so repertoires, and 9.5 million to 11 million of these chains were shared by at least two donors. To remove PCR and sequencing errors, raw reads were error-corrected and collapsed into unique sequences using a nearest-neighbor algorithm that merged closely related sequences. To assign V, D and J gene segments, CDR3 sequences were aligned to IMGT reference sequences. For a sequence to be retained, a match of at least six nucleotides to both a V gene segment and a J gene segment was required. Rearrangements were classified as productive when the CDR3 lacked stop codons and remained in frame with V and J, and all other rearrangements were classified as non-productive. Following IMGT convention, CDR3 was defined as the stretch from the second conserved V-encoded cysteine up to the conserved J-encoded phenylalanine. In an earlier analysis of around 570 of the donors, sequences lacking an unambiguous match to a single V gene segment were excluded. An earlier analysis of a few hundred of the donors called V segments functional above 56.7% productive rearrangements and segregating when the between-donor standard deviation exceeded 5%. To diagnose cytomegalovirus status from the catalog of TCR beta chain sequences, a statistical classification framework was built. In a later analysis, TCR nucleotide sequences were compared against IMGT/GENE-DB human TR gene sequences so that V and J genes could be assigned. The TCRdist pipeline was used in a later analysis to assign CDR3 sequences and most-parsimonious VDJ recombination scenarios. A later analysis defined each TCR beta chain by its CDR3 amino acid sequence plus V-gene family, and excluded reads lacking a unique V-gene family. As a way to deal with suspected cross-contamination and a sequencing artifact, a later analysis dropped under 600 nucleotide sequences that were highly shared and had low generation probability. In a later analysis, a clonal expansion index for each public chain was calculated from normalized within-repertoire ranks of inferred template counts. In a later analysis, generation probabilities were computed using a VDJ recombination model fitted to out-of-frame rearrangements, and the results were checked against IGoR. A later analysis scored TCR-TCR, TCR-HLA and TCR-CMV co-occurrence with hypergeometric tests, applying a repertoire-size bias correction to TCR pairs. False discovery rates were estimated in a later analysis by permuting HLA or CMV assignments 20 times. In a later analysis, co-occurring TCRs were grouped using DBSCAN, with TCRdist sequence similarity added in when clustering inside HLA-allele-positive subsets. Repertoires with fewer than 30,000 or more than 120,000 public chains were left out of co-occurrence clustering, as were about five repertoires with anomalous nucleotide sharing. This is the immuneACCESS table as TCRdb keeps it, with only in-frame sequences that have V and J called. A part of the clones is gone; compared with another copy, unresolved V genes explain less than half, and the rest is unexplained. V, J and clone size reflect that table, while D and trimming were determined from the DNA. This sample lists fewer than 200,000 clones; 75% to 85% were detected once. The ten largest clones represent around 0.71% of the sample.

These data belong to a study of cytomegalovirus exposure and HLA in healthy donors listed by TCRdb under 2017. Describing the broader study: An earlier analysis of roughly 630 of the donors reported more than 250 Gb of sequence data and 120 million or so unique TCR beta sequences from 150 million to 200 million T cells. To predict cytomegalovirus infection status, the study combined high-throughput TCR immunosequencing, statistical association of individual TCRs with disease status, and machine learning. The study aimed to test whether signatures of past pathogen exposure could be identified by cataloging public T cell receptors. Alongside the repertoire data, information on donor age, sex, ethnicity and CMV serostatus was compiled. Among about 370 genotyped donors of the cohort, an average of around 250,000 unique TCR beta nucleotide sequences was sequenced per donor, of which about 19% were non-productive. Roughly five DR-DQ haplotypes were handled as single units for association and clustering because linkage in the cohort was strong. In the later analysis, no new phenotypic data were used to find candidate immune exposures; instead, reliance was placed on TCR beta sequences and their occurrence across donors. Every discovery cohort repertoire had been produced on one sequencing platform. The number of donors typed differed by locus, with about 629-630 for A, B, C, DRB1 and DQB1, approximately 500 for DQA1, over 600 for DPA1, and roughly 450 for DPB1. The genetic ancestry cluster associated with self-reported Caucasian donors included around four fifths of the roughly 400 genotyped donors. Class I and class II HLA loci were covered by the typing at four-digit resolution. Besides the first cohort of 550 to 750 subjects, a separate validation cohort made up of about 120 different subjects was used. A later analysis re-analyzed previously published TCR beta repertoires from approximately 670 donors and added high-resolution HLA genotyping to study TCR occurrence patterns. In an earlier analysis of 500 to 650 of the donors, high-throughput TCR beta sequencing was used to judge whether each TCR beta V gene segment behaved as functional or pseudogenic. Genome-wide SNP genotypes for about three fifths of the 666 donors were used in a later genetic analysis, which treated that subset as a discovery cohort. The study profiled the T cell repertoires of some 610 subjects by immunosequencing and related them to cytomegalovirus serostatus. An early release covering just under 650 HLA-typed donors comprised about 290 gigabases of sequencing data and tens of millions of unique TCR sequences. General study outcomes and caveats: According to a later analysis, parvovirus B19, influenza, CMV and Epstein-Barr virus appeared linked to several top co-occurrence clusters. The study gave a list of under 200 TCR beta chains associated with cytomegalovirus. An earlier analysis of 450 to 750 of the donors showed that most TCR beta V segments appeared in productive rearrangements either about 90% or about 30% of the time, which broadly matched IMGT annotations. A later genetic analysis associated a missense DCLRE1C variant with V-gene and J-gene trimming of TCR beta chains, and an independent cohort replicated the association. The presence/absence analyses assumed that sequencing depth was roughly uniform across donors, and that assumption may not be true. In a later analysis, TCR association rates were found to vary across HLA loci, with the most associated TCRs seen for DRB1 alleles and the fewest for HLA-C alleles. Most CMV-associated TCR beta chains appeared to be HLA-restricted in a later analysis, and the HLA associations seemed to be driven largely by CMV exposure. This cohort had only TCR beta chains sequenced, and the lack of alpha or paired-chain data limited which features could be detected. Some IMGT-functional V segments, including TRBV6-2 and TRBV6-3, could not be told apart with the 87-base-pair reads, so those segments were excluded. Immune exposure information for the cohort was limited to CMV serostatus. The classifier was reported to diagnose cytomegalovirus status with high specificity and sensitivity in both the original cohort and the validation cohort. In a later genetic analysis, fewer N-insertions in productive TCRs were reported among donors in an Asian-associated ancestry cluster than the approximately 670-donor mean. A few of the identified cytomegalovirus-associated TCR beta chains were confirmed in vitro to be specific for cytomegalovirus antigens. Correlated functional status among segregating V segments might be attributable to linkage disequilibrium, but an unknown experimental factor could not be ruled out. Because counts were too low, roughly 16 rarely observed V segments, including chromosome 9 orphons, were excluded from the earlier analysis of under 650 of the donors. A further reported finding was that TCR beta sequences accurately predicted the HLA-A and HLA-B alleles for most subjects in the first cohort. A cluster of highly shared sequence variants was judged likely to be a technical artifact of the sequencing pipeline. When HLA alleles, especially DR and DQ, strongly co-occurred, attributing TCR associations to individual alleles was difficult. Most TCR sequences were observed very rarely across donors, whereas some public TCRs were present in many individuals. In a later analysis, HLA-associated TCR beta chains showed more clonal expansion and lower generation probabilities than non-associated chains that were equally common. HLA typing was unavailable for some donors at each locus, so association tests used only the typed subset. At a false discovery rate of 0.05, a later analysis linked fewer than 20,000 TCR beta sequences to specific HLA alleles. The authors suggested that the approach could potentially be generalized to other disease states and immunological phenotypes.

This receptor chain uses TRBV27 and TRBJ1-3, and 8 bases in between align with TRBD1. The sequencing sample was made of PBMCs. The sequence derives from a female donor in good health and CMV-seronegative. The CDR3 reads as follows: CATRGQGASGNTIYF. In nucleotides, the sequence is TGTGCCACCCGAGGACAGGGAGCCTCTGGAAACACCATATATTTT.